One and the same sample provided the 14 T cell receptor beta chains below, sequenced in a study of cytomegalovirus exposure and HLA in healthy donors. Researchers ran the PCR with 60 Vbeta and 13 Jbeta primers. TCRdb's table, derived via immunoSEQ multiplex PCR, lists solely in-frame clones and lacks some. The sample gives approximately 150,000 clones, 66% of which show up once; 6.5% is in the top ten. Sample: PBMCs. Every receptor here comes from a woman in her sixties or seventies in good health and CMV-seronegative.

The rearrangement uses TRBV19 and TRBJ2-3; D perhaps matches TRBD2 (5 bases). The CDR3 is 17 residues long. The V and J ends lost 3 bases and 5 bases respectively, with 21 bases between them. The germline V gene has CDR1 LNHDA and CDR2 SQIVND (reference sequence). The CDR3 reads CASSIRVSGSTLDTQYF. In DNA, the CDR3 is TGTGCCAGTAGTATTCGAGTTTCGGGGTCTACGTTAGATACGCAGTATTTT.

The rearrangement links TRBV19 to TRBJ2-7; no reliable D call. The V end was cut by 3 bases, the J end by 3 bases, with 15 bases between. CDR3 length: 15 amino acids. CDR1 LNHDA and CDR2 SQIVND come from the germline V gene (reference sequence). Here the CDR3 reads CASSMRQPEHYEQYF. The CDR3 DNA is TGTGCCAGTAGTATGAGGCAGCCGGAGCACTACGAGCAGTACTTC.

The chain combines TRBV5-1 with TRBJ1-2, with TRBD1 identical over 7 bases. The junction had 4 bases not matched to a gene; V was cut back by 0 bases and J by 8 bases. This CDR3 contains 13 residues. CDR1 and CDR2 (germline): SGHRS, YFSETQ. CDR3 nucleotide sequence: TGCGCCAGCAGCTTGGTGGCAGGGGGAGGCTACACCTTC. Residues: CASSLVAGGGYTF.

The chain joins TRBV5-4 to TRBJ1-2; D might be TRBD1 (6 bases). This CDR3 has 15 amino acids. Per germline, CDR1 SGHNT and CDR2 YYREEE (reference sequence). Trimming stripped 0 bases from V and 4 bases from J, with 13 bases between. This CDR3 reads CASSLARGSGYGYTF. As DNA, the CDR3 is TGTGCCAGCAGCTTGGCGAGGGGGTCTGGCTATGGCTACACCTTC.

This clone has only a few counts. The chain links TRBV19 to TRBJ2-5, with unresolved D. The CDR3 sequence is 11 residues long. V was pared by 0 bases and J by 9 bases, with 5 bases between. Germline assignment: CDR1 LNHDA and CDR2 SQIVND (reference sequence). This CDR3 reads CASSIDRAQYF. The DNA of the CDR3 is TGTGCCAGTAGTATAGATCGGGCCCAGTACTTC. The full variable domain, rest sourced from reference TRBV19 and TRBJ2-5, is DGGITQSPKYLFRKEGQNVTLSCEQNLNHDAMYWYRQDPGQGLRLIYYSQIVNDFQKGDIAEGYSVSREKKESFPLTVTSAQKNPTAFYLCASSIDRAQYFGPGTRLLVL.

Turning to this clone: The germline gene is not matched at one end of the junction; a read error may be the cause. This chain links TRBV7-9 with TRBJ1-2, with D hard to call. Germline V gene data show CDR1 as SEHNR and CDR2 as FQNEAQ (reference sequence). The CDR3 has 15 residues. Written as DNA, the CDR3 is TGTTCCAGCAGCCCGAATGAGCCCTTGAGGGTTGGCTACACCTTC. This encodes CSSSPNEPLRVGYTF.

Comment on this clone: At one boundary the junction diverges from the germline segment, which might be a read error. This sequence joins TRBV7-9 and TRBJ2-7, with D uncertain. Germline V CDR1 and CDR2: SEHNR, FQNEAQ (reference sequence). The length of the CDR3 is 14 residues. CDR3 in DNA: TGTTCCAGCAGCTTAAGTAGTGCCTCGTACGAGCAGTACTTC. Translation gives CSSSLSSASYEQYF. The entire variable domain, with the rest obtained from reference TRBV7-9 and TRBJ2-7, is as follows: DTGVSQNPRHKITKRGQNVTFRCDPISEHNRLYWYRQTLGQGPEFLTYFQNEAQLEKSRLLSDRFSAERPKGSFSTLEIQRTEQGDSAMYLCSSSLSSASYEQYFGPGTRLTVT.

The chain carries TRBV28 and TRBJ2-2; maybe TRBD1 (5 bases). CDR3 length equals 14 residues. V dropped 6 bases and J dropped 1 base, with 9 bases sitting between them. The germline CDR1 and CDR2 sequences are MDHEN and SYDVKM. CDR3 amino acids: CASSTTGNTGELFF. The DNA of the CDR3 is TGTGCCAGCAGCACAACAGGGAACACCGGGGAGCTGTTTTTT.

This clone was counted many times. The rearrangement joins TRBV6-6 to TRBJ1-1; D is perhaps TRBD1 (5 bases). V lost 2 bases and J lost 5, with 9 bases in between. The CDR3 loop spans 13 amino acids. Germline V gene sequence: CDR1 MNHNY, CDR2 SVGAGI (reference sequence). CDR3 nucleotides: TGTGCCAGCAGTTACCCGGGGGGAACTGAAGCTTTCTTT. This gives the protein CASSYPGGTEAFF.

The chain couples TRBV2 to TRBJ1-3; 8 bases agree with TRBD1. The trim removed 6 bases at V and 3 bases at J, leaving 7 bases unmatched. There are 15 residues in the CDR3. Germline loops: CDR1 SNHLY, CDR2 FYNNEI. The CDR3 is CASSLDRGFGNTIYF. The CDR3 nucleotides read TGTGCCAGCAGCCTCGACAGGGGCTTTGGAAACACCATATATTTT.

The J gene is TRBJ2-3, the V gene TRBV5-8, with 15 bases lining up with TRBD2. The V and J ends lost 3 bases and 6 bases, in that order; junction bases with no gene match: 5. CDR1 and CDR2 from the germline V gene are SGHTS and YDEGEE. The CDR3 consists of 16 residues. In nucleotides, the CDR3 is TGTGCCAGCAGCTCGGGACTAGCGGGGGGTCGGGATACGCAGTATTTT. It translates to CASSSGLAGGRDTQYF.

CDR3 loop: CASSIDRDRVNQPQHF. DNA for the CDR3: TGTGCCAGTAGTATAGATAGGGACAGGGTAAATCAGCCCCAGCATTTT. This chain connects TRBV19 to TRBJ1-5; TRBD1 agrees at 9 bases. The ends lost 0 bases at V and 4 bases at J; junction bases unmatched: 4. The CDR3 extends over 16 amino acids. Germline lookup yields CDR1 LNHDA and CDR2 SQIVND (reference sequence).

V and J are TRBV7-9 and TRBJ2-1; D not certain. Trimming took 4 bases from V and 9 from J, leaving 16 bases between them. This CDR3 is built from 14 residues. Germline values: CDR1 SEHNR, CDR2 FQNEAQ (reference sequence). DNA of the CDR3: TGTGCCAGCAGCTCAATAGAACTTAGTGGTGAGCAGTTCTTC. It codes for CASSSIELSGEQFF.

The DNA for the CDR3 is TGCGCCAGCAGCCATGGACTAGCGGGGGGAGGTGAGCAGTTCTTC. Encoded protein: CASSHGLAGGGEQFF. The rearrangement uses TRBV5-1 and TRBJ2-1, with 14 bases fitting TRBD2. Trimming removed 4 bases from V and 9 bases from J; junction bases left unmatched: 6. Germline V gene lookup returns CDR1 SGHRS and CDR2 YFSETQ. The CDR3 length is 15 residues.